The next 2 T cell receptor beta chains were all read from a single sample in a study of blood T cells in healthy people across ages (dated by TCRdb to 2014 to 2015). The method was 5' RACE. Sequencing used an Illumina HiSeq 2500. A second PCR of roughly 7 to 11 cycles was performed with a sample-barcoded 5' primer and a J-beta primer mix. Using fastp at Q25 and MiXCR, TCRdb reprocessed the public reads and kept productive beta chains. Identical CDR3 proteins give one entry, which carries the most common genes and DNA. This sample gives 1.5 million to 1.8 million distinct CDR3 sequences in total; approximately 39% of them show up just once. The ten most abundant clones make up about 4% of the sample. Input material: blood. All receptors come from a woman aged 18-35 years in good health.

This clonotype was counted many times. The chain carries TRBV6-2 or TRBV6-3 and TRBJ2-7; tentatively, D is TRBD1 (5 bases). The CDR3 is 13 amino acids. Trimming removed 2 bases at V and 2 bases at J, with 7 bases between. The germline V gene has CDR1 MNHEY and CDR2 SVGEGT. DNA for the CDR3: TGTGCCAGCAGTTACAGGGGTCCCTACGAGCAGTACTTC. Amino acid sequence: CASSYRGPYEQYF.

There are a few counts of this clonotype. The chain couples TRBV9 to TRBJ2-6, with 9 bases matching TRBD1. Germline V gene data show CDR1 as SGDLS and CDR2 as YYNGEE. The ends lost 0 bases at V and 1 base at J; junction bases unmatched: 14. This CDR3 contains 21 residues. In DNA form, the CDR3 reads TGTGCCAGCAGCGTAGCTGATTTCGGGGACAGGGACTCATCTGGGGCCAACGTCCTGACTTTC. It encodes CASSVADFGDRDSSGANVLTF.